Listed here is a single T cell receptor beta chain. Antigen: not known. With V trimmed by 3 bases and J by 12 bases, 9 bases remained unmatched. CDR1 is MNHEY and CDR2 is SVGAGI in the germline V gene. The CDR3 extends over 14 amino acids. This sample is drawn from a study of cytomegalovirus exposure and HLA in healthy donors. Regarding the study as a whole: Another analysis was done later, and it associated approximately 15,000 TCR beta sequences with HLA alleles at 0.05 false discovery rate.

In the PCR, 60 Vbeta and 13 Jbeta primers were used. Using immunoSEQ multiplex PCR, the repertoire was profiled, and TCRdb retains in-frame clones only, with some absent. The sample records around 180,000 clones, roughly 70% being singletons. Donors sampled were nominally healthy, though unrecorded immune exposures were likely. The TCR sequence derives from a girl aged 10 to 17 in good health and CMV-seronegative. Sequenced: PBMCs. The V gene is TRBV6-5, the J gene TRBJ2-1, with TRBD2 matching 9 bases. This CDR3 is CASSYWTSVSVQFF. The DNA for the CDR3 is TGTGCCAGCAGTTATTGGACTAGCGTCAGCGTGCAGTTCTTC.